This passage covers 19 T cell receptor beta chains from one sample sequenced in a study of blood T cell repertoires in COVID-19. The assay was immunoSEQ multiplex PCR, and TCRdb's table has in-frame clones only and misses some. The sample holds approximately 160,000 clones, roughly 77% seen once. Material: peripheral blood. The receptors stem from a human donor in a cohort sampled during active COVID-19.

The chain joins TRBV12-3 or TRBV12-4 to TRBJ1-2, with 8 bases lining up with TRBD1. The V gene end was trimmed by 5 bases and the J gene end by 7 bases; junction bases not matched to a gene: 6. The CDR3 totals 13 residues. DNA of the CDR3: TGTGCCAGCAGTATGGACAGGGTCGGTGGCTACACCTTC. The encoded protein is CASSMDRVGGYTF.

The CDR3 reads CASSEIGLAGSYEQYF. The CDR3 DNA reads TGCGCCAGCAGTGAAATCGGACTAGCAGGCTCCTACGAGCAGTACTTC. The V and J genes are TRBV10-2 and TRBJ2-7; TRBD2 aligns across 8 bases. Germline-derived CDR1 and CDR2 are WSHSY and SAAADI. CDR3 size: 16 residues. The ends lost 3 bases at V and 0 bases at J; junction bases unmatched: 7.

The gene calls are TRBV9 and TRBJ2-1; D perhaps matches TRBD2 (6 bases). The V gene's germline CDR1 is SGDLS and CDR2 YYNGEE. Trimming pared 4 bases from V and 6 bases from J, leaving 14 bases between. This CDR3 has 14 amino acids. The CDR3 sequence: CASSPEVGGNEQFF. The CDR3 bases are TGTGCCAGCAGCCCCGAAGTGGGAGGCAATGAGCAGTTCTTC.

The V call is TRBV5-6, the J call TRBJ1-3; no clear D gene. Trimming removed 0 bases at V and 4 bases at J, with 8 bases between. The CDR3 sequence is 14 residues long. Germline CDR1 is SGHDT and CDR2 is YYEEEE. The CDR3 sequence: CASSLAGQGNTIYF. The CDR3 bases are TGTGCCAGCAGCTTGGCAGGCCAAGGAAACACCATATATTTT.

The chain couples TRBV5-4 to TRBJ2-3; 11 bases map to TRBD1. CDR1 and CDR2 from the germline V gene are SGHNT and YYREEE (reference sequence). V gave up 1 base and J gave up 5 bases; unmatched junction bases: 6. The CDR3 has 16 residues. The CDR3 coding sequence is TGTGCCAGCAGCTTGCCGGGACAGGGGGTTTTAGATACGCAGTATTTT. Protein sequence: CASSLPGQGVLDTQYF.

The rearrangement uses TRBV2 and TRBJ2-1, with 10 bases aligning to TRBD2. The CDR3 extends over 15 amino acids. Germline trimming cut 6 bases from V and 9 bases from J; bases unmatched to any gene: 11. Per germline, CDR1 SNHLY and CDR2 FYNNEI. The CDR3 here is CASRQASGSVGEQFF. The CDR3 region has the DNA TGTGCCAGCAGACAAGCTAGCGGGAGCGTGGGTGAGCAGTTCTTC.

This sequence joins TRBV19 and TRBJ2-4; D may be TRBD2 (5 bases). The CDR3 runs to 14 residues. V lost 3 bases, J lost 8 bases, and 14 bases lay in between. CDR1 is LNHDA and CDR2 is SQIVND in the germline V gene (reference sequence). The CDR3: CASSIWGTEDIQYF. The CDR3 DNA reads TGTGCCAGTAGTATTTGGGGTACGGAGGACATTCAGTACTTC.

The V gene is TRBV27, the J gene TRBJ1-5; 10 nucleotides align to TRBD1. The V and J ends lost 5 bases and 3 bases, in that order; junction bases with no gene match: 7. The V gene's germline CDR1 is MNHEY and CDR2 SMNVEV (reference sequence). This CDR3 is built from 16 residues. CDR3 in amino acids: CASSPRTGGHNQPQHF. As DNA, the CDR3 is TGTGCCAGCAGTCCCAGGACAGGGGGACACAATCAGCCCCAGCATTTT.

The chain employs TRBV9 and TRBJ2-6; 8 bases map to TRBD1. Germline values: CDR1 SGDLS, CDR2 YYNGEE. This CDR3 comprises 16 residues. Trimming cost V 4 bases and J 4 bases; bases outside gene matches: 7. CDR3 sequence: CASSSKDRAGANVLTF. The CDR3 DNA is TGTGCCAGCAGCTCCAAGGACAGGGCCGGGGCCAACGTCCTGACTTTC. The full variable domain, its missing parts supplied by reference TRBV9 and TRBJ2-6, is DSGVTQTPKHLITATGQRVTLRCSPRSGDLSVYWYQQSLDQGLQFLIQYYNGEERAKGNILERFSAQQFPDLHSELNLSSLELGDSALYFCASSSKDRAGANVLTFGAGSRLTVL.

This chain joins TRBV6-2 or TRBV6-3 and TRBJ1-2, with 8 nucleotides matching TRBD1. Per germline, CDR1 MNHEY and CDR2 SVGEGT. This CDR3 is 15 amino acids long. J was trimmed by 8 bases and V by 5 bases; bases with no gene match: 13. CDR3 DNA sequence: TGTGCCAGCAGTCCGACAGGGGCTCGCCCCTGGGGCTACACCTTC. Translation gives CASSPTGARPWGYTF.

V gene TRBV7-2 combines with J gene TRBJ2-7; 9 nucleotides align to TRBD2. The germline V gene encodes CDR1 SGHTA and CDR2 FQGNSA. V gave up 4 bases and J gave up 3 bases; unmatched junction bases: 7. This CDR3 has 15 residues. CDR3 residues: CASSSTGTSSYEQYF. The CDR3 region has the DNA TGTGCCAGCAGCTCGACCGGGACTAGCAGCTACGAGCAGTACTTC.

The count of this clone is one. This chain joins TRBV25-1 and TRBJ2-5; TRBD2 might be the D (6 bases). The CDR3 covers 14 residues. Between the trimmed V and J ends, which lost 4 bases and 3 bases, there was a span of 12 bases. CDR1 is MGHDK and CDR2 is SYGVNS in the germline V gene. This CDR3 is CASSAPWGEETQYF. The CDR3 DNA is TGTGCCAGCAGTGCCCCGTGGGGGGAAGAGACCCAGTACTTC.

The rearrangement joins TRBV30 to TRBJ2-7, with 7 bases matching TRBD2. CDR3 size: 14 residues. CDR1 is GTSNPN and CDR2 is SVGIG in the germline V gene (reference sequence). J was trimmed by 3 bases and V by 0 bases; bases with no gene match: 5. CDR3 in amino acids: CAWSVASGFYEQYF. As DNA, the CDR3 is TGTGCCTGGAGTGTAGCTAGCGGTTTCTACGAGCAGTACTTC.

This chain uses TRBV9 with TRBJ2-3, with TRBD2 matching 11 bases. The CDR3 loop spans 16 amino acids. CDR1 and CDR2 from the germline V gene are SGDLS and YYNGEE. Trimming removed 3 bases from V and 2 bases from J; junction bases left unmatched: 5. CDR3: CASSGGTSGYTDTQYF. The DNA of the CDR3 is TGTGCCAGCAGCGGGGGGACTAGCGGTTACACAGATACGCAGTATTTT.

The J gene is TRBJ1-1, the V gene TRBV29-1, with D possibly TRBD1 on 6 matching bases. Germline V CDR1 and CDR2: SQVTM, ANQGSEA. The CDR3 contains 14 residues. Trimming took off 7 bases at V and 1 base at J, with 16 bases between the two ends. CDR3 bases: TGCAGCGCCAGAACAGGGTACCGGAACACTGAAGCTTTCTTT. Translated, it gives CSARTGYRNTEAFF.

This sequence joins TRBV23-1 and TRBJ2-7, with a weak D call TRBD1 (6 bases). TRBV23-1 is an open reading frame whose function is uncertain. The CDR3 extends over 16 amino acids. Trimming shortened V by 6 bases and J by 4 bases, and 22 bases separated the two germline ends. This chain's CDR3 is CASSHRPLQGPYEQYF. Here the CDR3 DNA reads TGCGCCAGCAGCCACCGCCCGCTACAGGGTCCTTACGAGCAGTACTTC.

This sequence joins TRBV5-1 and TRBJ2-6; the D gene is possibly TRBD2 (6 bases). CDR3 length: 17 residues. Germline CDR1 reads SGHRS; CDR2 reads YFSETQ. The V end lost 4 bases, the J end lost 0 bases, and 14 bases lay between the germline ends. The CDR3 sequence is CASSLGWGDSGANVLTF. CDR3 coding DNA: TGCGCCAGCAGCCTGGGGTGGGGGGACTCTGGGGCCAACGTCCTGACTTTC. Combining the CDR3 with reference TRBV5-1 and TRBJ2-6 gives the whole variable domain KAGVTQTPRYLIKTRGQQVTLSCSPISGHRSVSWYQQTPGQGLQFLFEYFSETQRNKGNFPGRFSGRQFSNSRSEMNVSTLELGDSALYLCASSLGWGDSGANVLTFGAGSRLTVL.

The chain joins TRBV25-1 to TRBJ2-7; D possibly corresponds to TRBD1 (5 bases). The V end lost 4 bases, the J end lost 6 bases, and 10 bases lay between the germline ends. The germline V gene has CDR1 MGHDK and CDR2 SYGVNS. This CDR3 contains 12 residues. CDR3 DNA: TGTGCCAGCAGTGCGACCAGGGCCGAGCAGTACTTC. Encoded protein: CASSATRAEQYF.

This rearrangement joins TRBV7-6 to TRBJ2-2, with D possibly TRBD2 on 6 matching bases. CDR3 length: 13 residues. Germline CDR1 is SGHVS and CDR2 is FNYEAQ. Trimming removed 3 bases from V and 7 bases from J, with 9 bases in between. The CDR3 is CASSFGDFGELFF. In nucleotides, the CDR3 is TGTGCCAGCAGCTTCGGGGACTTCGGGGAGCTGTTTTTT.